A selection of T cell receptor beta chains follows, all from one sample in a study of cytotoxic CD8 clonotypes in ibrutinib-treated CLL. Clones were read by immunoSEQ multiplex PCR, and TCRdb kept only the in-frame ones, dropping some. Of 75,000 to 80,000 clones in the sample, 70% to 90% are singletons; the top ten hold approximately 35%. The sample was PBMCs, taken after 24 months of ibrutinib treatment. These receptors all stem from a human donor with chronic lymphocytic leukemia. The CDR3 runs from the conserved cysteine through the conserved F or W. The D gene is left open where the match is weak. Clone size is stated in some rows and not others, as once, few, many or a class when expanded.

>-|TRBV7-9|many|TRBJ2-7
CASSLVGAAYEQYF
TGTGCCAGCAGCTTAGTTGGGGCGGCCTACGAGCAGTACTTC
>TRBD2|TRBV7-9|-|TRBJ2-1
CASSLAAGVGNEQFF
TGTGCCAGCAGCTTAGCGGCGGGAGTTGGGAATGAGCAGTTCTTC
>TRBD2|TRBV7-8|-|TRBJ2-5
CASSLVRLAGGETQYF
TGTGCCAGCAGCTTAGTGCGGCTAGCGGGAGGGGAGACCCAGTACTTC
>-|TRBV27|-|TRBJ2-1
CASSPLSYNEQFF
TGTGCCAGCAGTCCTCTTTCTTACAATGAGCAGTTCTTC
>-|TRBV5-1|once|TRBJ2-7
CASSFGAEGNSEQYF
TGCGCCAGCAGCTTCGGGGCGGAGGGCAACAGCGAGCAGTACTTC
>-|TRBV21-1|-|TRBJ1-1
CASSTPSPRRLDRENTEAFF
TGTGCCAGCAGCACACCTTCCCCCCGCCGCTTGGACAGGGAGAACACTGAAGCTTTCTTT
>TRBD1|TRBV2|-|TRBJ2-1
CASVLGARGNYNEQFF
TGTGCCAGTGTCCTCGGGGCCAGGGGGAATTACAATGAGCAGTTCTTC
>-|TRBV28|few|TRBJ2-7
CASSFGYEQYF
TGTGCCAGCAGTTTCGGATACGAGCAGTACTTC
>-|TRBV6-5|-|TRBJ2-2
CASSLAGRNTGELFF
TGTGCCAGCAGTCTGGCAGGTCGCAACACCGGGGAGCTGTTTTTT
>-|TRBV28|-|TRBJ2-5
CASSPRTSQETQYF
TGTGCCAGCAGTCCCCGGACTTCCCAAGAGACCCAGTACTTC
>-|TRBV19|-|TRBJ2-7
CASSIGRDPLHEQYF
TGTGCCAGTAGTATAGGCCGGGATCCACTCCACGAGCAGTACTTC
>-|TRBV5-1|few|TRBJ1-2
CASSSPSPGGEALTGYTF
TGCGCCAGCAGCTCCCCTAGCCCGGGCGGGGAAGCATTAACGGGCTACACCTTC
>-|TRBV15|-|TRBJ1-1
CATSRGEGGNTEAFF
TGTGCCACCAGCAGGGGGGAGGGCGGGAACACTGAAGCTTTCTTT
>TRBD1|TRBV6-5|-|TRBJ2-5
CASSYRQGQETQYF
TGTGCCAGCAGTTACCGACAGGGCCAAGAGACCCAGTACTTC
>-|TRBV7-6|once|TRBJ2-5
CASSLDSIGETQYF
TGTGCCAGCAGCTTAGACTCCATCGGGGAGACCCAGTACTTC
>-|TRBV7-2|-|TRBJ1-2
CASSLNPGTGYTF
TGTGCCAGCAGCTTAAACCCAGGGACGGGCTACACCTTC
>-|TRBV18|-|TRBJ1-2
CASSPLADSPNGVYTF
TGTGCCAGCTCACCACTCGCCGACAGTCCTAACGGTGTCTACACCTTC
>TRBD2|TRBV14|few|TRBJ2-1
CASSRARPGGAGLNEQFF
TGTGCCAGCAGCCGCGCCAGACCCGGGGGAGCGGGACTGAATGAGCAGTTCTTC
>-|TRBV7-2|-|TRBJ1-5
CASSLLGPNQPQHF
TGTGCCAGCAGCTTATTGGGGCCCAATCAGCCCCAGCATTTT
>-|TRBV2|-|TRBJ2-4
CASSEALREGTKNIQYF
TGTGCCAGCAGTGAAGCGCTTCGAGAGGGCACCAAAAACATTCAGTACTTC
>TRBD1|TRBV4-3|-|TRBJ1-1
CASSQDGTGYTEAFF
TGCGCCAGCAGCCAAGATGGGACAGGGTACACTGAAGCTTTCTTT
>TRBD1|TRBV5-1|once|TRBJ2-2
CASTWDRGTGELFF
TGCGCCAGCACATGGGACAGGGGCACCGGGGAGCTGTTTTTT
>-|TRBV10-3|-|TRBJ1-1
CAISYGREAATEAFF
TGTGCCATCAGTTACGGCAGGGAGGCGGCCACTGAAGCTTTCTTT
>-|TRBV10-3|-|TRBJ2-7
CAISGGRNYEQYF
TGTGCCATCAGTGGGGGACGGAACTACGAGCAGTACTTC
>-|TRBV6-5|-|TRBJ2-7
CASSYDRLSYEQYF
TGTGCCAGCAGTTACGACAGGTTATCCTACGAGCAGTACTTC
>-|TRBV19|-|TRBJ2-3
CASTTRGGTDTQYF
TGTGCCAGTACGACTCGCGGCGGCACAGATACGCAGTATTTT
>TRBD1|TRBV14|-|TRBJ2-1
CASSQERRGRYNEQFF
TGTGCCAGCAGCCAAGAGAGAAGGGGGCGATACAATGAGCAGTTCTTC
>-|TRBV19|-|TRBJ1-1
CASSLAGTTEAFF
TGTGCCAGTAGCCTTGCGGGGACCACTGAAGCTTTCTTT
>TRBD2|TRBV18|-|TRBJ2-1
CASSPLFAGEGLGGEQFF
TGTGCCAGCTCACCACTCTTTGCGGGAGAGGGTCTAGGTGGTGAGCAGTTCTTC
>-|TRBV6-6|-|TRBJ1-1
CASSYSGGSGDTEAFF
TGTGCCAGCAGTTACTCGGGGGGGAGCGGAGACACTGAAGCTTTCTTT
>TRBD2|TRBV30|-|TRBJ2-7
CAWSPRGGTSGTLSSYEQYF
TGTGCCTGGAGTCCAAGGGGGGGCACTAGCGGGACCCTAAGCTCCTACGAGCAGTACTTC
>TRBD2|TRBV6-5|-|TRBJ2-1
CASSWGLAGVNEQFF
TGTGCCAGCAGTTGGGGACTAGCGGGAGTCAATGAGCAGTTCTTC
>-|TRBV7-8|-|TRBJ2-7
CASSLLAVSYEQYF
TGTGCCAGCAGCTTATTGGCCGTCTCCTACGAGCAGTACTTC
>-|TRBV30|-|TRBJ2-1
CALGRAGPNEQFF
TGTGCCCTGGGCCGGGCGGGGCCCAATGAGCAGTTCTTC
>-|TRBV7-2|-|TRBJ1-1
CASSPYRNTEAFF
TGCGCCAGCAGCCCTTACAGAAACACTGAAGCTTTCTTT
>-|TRBV7-3|-|TRBJ2-1
CASSSDPGNEQFF
TGTGCCAGCAGCTCCGATCCCGGGAATGAGCAGTTCTTC
>TRBD2|TRBV4-2|-|TRBJ2-2
CASSQVSRASGGRLNTGELFF
TGTGCCAGCAGCCAAGTCAGTAGGGCTAGCGGGGGAAGACTGAACACCGGGGAGCTGTTTTTT
>-|TRBV11-2|-|TRBJ2-4
CASSPGYFAKNIQYF
TGTGCCAGCAGCCCGGGGTATTTTGCCAAAAACATTCAGTACTTC
>TRBD1|TRBV6-4|-|TRBJ2-3
CASSEFPAGGKDTQYF
TGTGCCAGCAGTGAATTCCCGGCAGGGGGTAAAGATACGCAGTATTTT
>-|TRBV6-5|once|TRBJ2-7
CASSFVPQGNEQYF
TGTGCCAGCAGTTTTGTACCCCAGGGAAACGAGCAGTACTTC
>-|TRBV11-3|-|TRBJ2-1
CASSSGRDEQFF
TGTGCCAGCAGCTCGGGGCGGGATGAGCAGTTCTTC
>TRBD1|TRBV5-6|-|TRBJ2-3
CASSLMTGTEDTQYF
TGTGCCAGCAGCTTGATGACAGGGACAGAAGATACGCAGTATTTT
>TRBD1|TRBV6-1|-|TRBJ2-7
CASSERWTGSYEQYF
TGTGCCAGCAGTGAACGGTGGACAGGCTCCTACGAGCAGTACTTC
>TRBD2|TRBV28|-|TRBJ2-7
CASSAGLAGETRSYEQYF
TGTGCCAGCAGTGCCGGACTAGCGGGAGAAACTAGGTCCTACGAGCAGTACTTC
>-|TRBV6-5|few|TRBJ1-2
CASRNREGSGYTF
TGTGCCAGCAGGAATCGAGAGGGATCTGGCTACACCTTC
>-|TRBV7-9|once|TRBJ1-5
CASSLGEPYSNQPQHF
TGTGCCAGCAGCTTGGGGGAGCCGTATAGCAATCAGCCCCAGCATTTT
>-|TRBV19|-|TRBJ1-5
CASSISHSNQPQHF
TGTGCCAGTAGTATAAGCCATAGCAATCAGCCCCAGCATTTT
>-|TRBV6-1|-|TRBJ2-7
CASSYIGEQYF
TGTGCCAGCAGTTACATTGGCGAGCAGTACTTC
>TRBD1|TRBV19|-|TRBJ2-7
CASSITGAPYEQYF
TGTGCCAGTAGTATCACAGGGGCTCCCTACGAGCAGTACTTC
>TRBD2|TRBV30|-|TRBJ2-1
CAWAGTSGRAIEQFF
TGTGCCTGGGCCGGGACTAGCGGGAGGGCCATTGAGCAGTTCTTC
>-|TRBV29-1|-|TRBJ2-7
CSVVDMAYEQYF
TGCAGCGTCGTCGACATGGCCTACGAGCAGTACTTC
>-|TRBV7-6|-|TRBJ2-7
CASSSITDEQYF
TGTGCCAGCAGCTCAATAACCGACGAGCAGTACTTC
>-|TRBV7-9|-|TRBJ2-7
CASSRTVNYEQYF
TGTGCCAGCAGCCGGACAGTTAACTACGAGCAGTACTTC
>TRBD1|TRBV5-1|-|TRBJ1-6
CASSLTPPGQGNYNSPLHF
TGCGCCAGCAGCCTAACACCTCCGGGACAGGGAAACTATAATTCACCCCTCCACTTT
>-|TRBV28|-|TRBJ2-5
CASRSQNGEETQYF
TGTGCCAGCAGATCACAAAACGGAGAAGAGACCCAGTACTTC
>TRBD2|TRBV7-2|-|TRBJ2-1
CASSFGLAFEQFF
TGTGCCAGCAGCTTCGGACTAGCGTTTGAGCAGTTCTTC